This TCR beta chain was captured by sequencing in a study of CD4 T cells in relation to SARS-CoV-2 and coronaviruses. Study observations and caveats: Culture-expanded clones reflect memory recall rather than primary priming during culture.

This clone was seen just once. As yet, its antigen is unknown. The V and J ends lost 7 bases and 7 bases respectively, with 14 bases between them. CDR3 length: 13 residues. The repertoire was sequenced with immunoSEQ multiplex PCR; TCRdb's copy has only in-frame clones and lacks some. The table records 30,000 to 45,000 clones, over 75% of them present only once. The J gene is TRBJ2-1, the V gene TRBV12-3 or TRBV12-4; D not resolved. This clonotype originated in an adult with COVID-19. The sample was memory CD4+ T cells from PBMCs, cultured in vitro. The CDR3 nucleotides read TGTGCCAGCAAGTCACGAGTGAGGAATGAGCAGTTCTTC. Encoded protein: CASKSRVRNEQFF.